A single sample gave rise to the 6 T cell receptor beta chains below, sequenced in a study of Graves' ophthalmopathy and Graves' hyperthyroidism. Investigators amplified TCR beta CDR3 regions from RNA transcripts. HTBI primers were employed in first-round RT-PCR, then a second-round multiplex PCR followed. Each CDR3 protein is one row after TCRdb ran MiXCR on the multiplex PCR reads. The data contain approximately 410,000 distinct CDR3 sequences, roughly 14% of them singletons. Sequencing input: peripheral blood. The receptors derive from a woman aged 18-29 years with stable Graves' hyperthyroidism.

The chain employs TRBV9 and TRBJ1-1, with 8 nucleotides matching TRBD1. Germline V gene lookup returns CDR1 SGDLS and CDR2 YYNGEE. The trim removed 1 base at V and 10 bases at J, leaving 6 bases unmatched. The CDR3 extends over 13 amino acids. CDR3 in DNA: TGTGCCAGCAGCGTAACGGTTCAGGGGGCAGCTTTCTTT. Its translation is CASSVTVQGAAFF.

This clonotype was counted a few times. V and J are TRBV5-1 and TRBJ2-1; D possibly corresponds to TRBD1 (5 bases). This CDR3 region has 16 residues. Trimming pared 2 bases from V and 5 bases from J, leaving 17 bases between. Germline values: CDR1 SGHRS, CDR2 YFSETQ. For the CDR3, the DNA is TGCGCCAGCAGCTTTACTCTAAACGTGGGGCACAATGAGCAGTTCTTC. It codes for CASSFTLNVGHNEQFF.

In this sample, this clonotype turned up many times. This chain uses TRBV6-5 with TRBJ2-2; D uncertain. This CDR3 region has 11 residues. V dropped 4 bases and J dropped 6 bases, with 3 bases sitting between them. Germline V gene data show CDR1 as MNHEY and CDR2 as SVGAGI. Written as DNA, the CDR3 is TGTGCCAGCAGTTGGTCCGGGGAGCTGTTTTTT. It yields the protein CASSWSGELFF.

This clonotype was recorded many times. In DNA, the CDR3 is TGTGCCAGCAGGACAAATAATCAGCCCCAGCATTTT. Translated: CASRTNNQPQHF. This chain joins TRBV12-3 or TRBV12-4 and TRBJ1-5, with unresolved D. The CDR3 runs to 12 residues. V lost 6 bases and J 4 bases, leaving 7 bases between the germline ends.

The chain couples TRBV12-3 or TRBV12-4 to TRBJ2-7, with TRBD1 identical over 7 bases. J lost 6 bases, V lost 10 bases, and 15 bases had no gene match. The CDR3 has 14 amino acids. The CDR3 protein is CAITPDRSLAEQYF. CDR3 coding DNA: TGTGCCATCACTCCGGACAGGTCTCTGGCCGAGCAGTACTTC.

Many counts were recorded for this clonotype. This CDR3 reads CASSVGAGDTEAFF. The CDR3 DNA reads as TGTGCCAGCAGCGTAGGAGCAGGGGACACTGAAGCTTTCTTT. The chain joins TRBV9 to TRBJ1-1, with D possibly matching TRBD1 (6 bases). Trimming left V 0 bases short and J 3 bases short, with 9 bases between. CDR3 length equals 14 residues. Germline values: CDR1 SGDLS, CDR2 YYNGEE.